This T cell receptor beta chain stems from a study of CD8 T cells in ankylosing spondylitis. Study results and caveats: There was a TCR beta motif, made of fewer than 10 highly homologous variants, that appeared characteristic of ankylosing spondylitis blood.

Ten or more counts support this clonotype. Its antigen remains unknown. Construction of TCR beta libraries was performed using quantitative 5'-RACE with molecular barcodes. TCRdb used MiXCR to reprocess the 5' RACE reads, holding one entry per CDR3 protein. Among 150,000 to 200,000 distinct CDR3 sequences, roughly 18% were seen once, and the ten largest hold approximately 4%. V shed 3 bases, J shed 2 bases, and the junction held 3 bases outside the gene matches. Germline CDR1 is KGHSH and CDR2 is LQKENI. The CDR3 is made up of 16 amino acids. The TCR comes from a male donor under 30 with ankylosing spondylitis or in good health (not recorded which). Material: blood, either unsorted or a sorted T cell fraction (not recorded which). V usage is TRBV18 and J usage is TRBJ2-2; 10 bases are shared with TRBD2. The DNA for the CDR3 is TGTGCCAGCTCACCTCGGACTAGCGGTAACACCGGGGAGCTGTTTTTT. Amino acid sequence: CASSPRTSGNTGELFF.